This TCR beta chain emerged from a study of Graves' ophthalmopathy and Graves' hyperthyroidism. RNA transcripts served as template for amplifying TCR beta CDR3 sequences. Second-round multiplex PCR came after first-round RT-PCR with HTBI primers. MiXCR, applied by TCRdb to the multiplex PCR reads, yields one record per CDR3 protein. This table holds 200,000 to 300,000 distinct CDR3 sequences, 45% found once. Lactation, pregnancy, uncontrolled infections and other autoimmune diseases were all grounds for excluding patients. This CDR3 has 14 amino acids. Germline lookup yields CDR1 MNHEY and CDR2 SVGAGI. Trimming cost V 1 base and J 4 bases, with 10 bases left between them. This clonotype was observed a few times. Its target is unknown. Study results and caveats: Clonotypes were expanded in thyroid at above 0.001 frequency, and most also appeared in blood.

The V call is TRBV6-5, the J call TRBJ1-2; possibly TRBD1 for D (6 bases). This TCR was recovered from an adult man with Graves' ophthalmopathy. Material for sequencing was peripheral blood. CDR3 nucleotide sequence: TGTGCCAGCAGTTACTGGACAGAGAGCTATGGCTACACCTTC. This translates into CASSYWTESYGYTF.